Following are 22 T cell receptor beta chains from one sample sequenced in a study of T cell repertoires in cytomegalovirus infection. TCRdb fed the reads into MiXCR, producing one record per CDR3 protein. The table has around 300,000 distinct CDR3 sequences, roughly 24% seen once. Sample: PBMCs. These receptors were taken from a human donor in good health (CMV status not recorded). Some clones in this sample may be carry-over from other donors' samples.

This chain connects TRBV11-2 to TRBJ2-3; no clear D gene. Between the trimmed V and J ends, which lost 5 bases and 3 bases, there was a span of 12 bases. The CDR3 is 14 amino acids. Germline-derived CDR1 and CDR2 are SGHAT and FQNNGV. The DNA for the CDR3 is TGTGCCAGCAGCATACCGACGGAGACAGATACGCAGTATTTT. This gives the protein CASSIPTETDTQYF.

The V gene is TRBV18, the J gene TRBJ2-1; D might be TRBD1 (6 bases). This CDR3 comprises 16 residues. Deletions cut 5 bases from V and 3 bases from J, with 17 bases between. Germline loops: CDR1 KGHSH, CDR2 LQKENI. The CDR3 region has the DNA TGTGCCAGCTCAAGAGGGACAAACACCCTCTACAATGAGCAGTTCTTC. It codes for CASSRGTNTLYNEQFF.

This clonotype occurred a few times. The chain recombines TRBV15 with TRBJ2-7, with TRBD1 identical over 11 bases. The CDR3 covers 16 residues. The germline V gene has CDR1 LNHNV and CDR2 YYDKDF (reference sequence). V dropped 7 bases and J dropped 2; count of bases not matched to a gene: 10. The chain's CDR3 is CATTSAGTGGPYEQYF. The CDR3 DNA sequence: TGTGCCACCACCTCGGCCGGGACAGGGGGACCCTACGAGCAGTACTTC.

This clonotype was detected a few times. The CDR3 DNA sequence: TGTGCCAGCAGCTTTGACAGCTTTTCCTACGAGCAGTACTTC. Amino acid sequence: CASSFDSFSYEQYF. The J gene is TRBJ2-7, the V gene TRBV11-2; D perhaps matches TRBD1 (5 bases). Germline V gene sequence: CDR1 SGHAT, CDR2 FQNNGV. The V and J ends lost 3 bases and 1 base respectively, with 10 bases between them. The CDR3 covers 14 residues.

The chain combines TRBV29-1 with TRBJ1-1; D is undetermined. The CDR3 is 11 amino acids. Deletions cut 6 bases from V and 6 bases from J, with 11 bases between. Germline V gene lookup returns CDR1 SQVTM and CDR2 ANQGSEA. CDR3 protein: CSVAESPEAFF. In DNA form, the CDR3 reads TGCAGCGTGGCAGAAAGCCCTGAAGCTTTCTTT.

This clonotype showed up many times. This sequence joins TRBV27 and TRBJ1-1, with D tentatively TRBD1 (6 bases). This CDR3 has 11 amino acids. Germline CDR1 reads MNHEY; CDR2 reads SMNVEV (reference sequence). Deletions cut 6 bases from V and 8 bases from J, with 10 bases between. In nucleotides, the CDR3 is TGTGCCAGCAGCCGCGGGACAGAAGCTTTCTTT. Its translation is CASSRGTEAFF.

This chain connects TRBV2 to TRBJ1-6; TRBD1 is a possible D gene (6 bases). The CDR3 is made up of 18 amino acids. Germline CDR1 is SNHLY and CDR2 is FYNNEI. The V gene lost 3 bases and the J gene lost 6 bases, with 21 bases spanning the gap. CDR3 sequence: CASSDLSHSGQLNSPLHF. CDR3 DNA sequence: TGTGCCAGCAGTGATCTCTCTCATTCAGGACAGCTTAATTCACCCCTCCACTTT.

The sample holds many counts of this clonotype. The gene calls are TRBV7-9 and TRBJ1-3; D might be TRBD1 (5 bases). V gave up 5 bases and J gave up 2 bases, with 16 bases separating them. The CDR3 contains 16 residues. CDR1 is SEHNR and CDR2 is FQNEAQ in the germline V gene (reference sequence). The CDR3 region is CASSPGVERTGNTIYF. In DNA form, the CDR3 reads TGTGCCAGCAGCCCGGGGGTTGAGAGAACTGGAAACACCATATATTTT.

The J gene is TRBJ1-2, the V gene TRBV2, with a possible D match to TRBD1 (5 bases). In germline, CDR1 is SNHLY, CDR2 FYNNEI. CDR3 length: 13 residues. Trimming cost V 4 bases and J 4 bases, with 10 bases left between them. The CDR3 coding sequence is TGTGCCAGCAGTGTGGAGGGGATCTATGGCTACACCTTC. It translates to CASSVEGIYGYTF.

This clonotype has at least ten counts. The chain links TRBV5-1 to TRBJ2-1; TRBD2 agrees at 13 bases. V lost 3 bases to trimming and J lost 5 bases; unmatched junction nucleotides: 5. The CDR3 runs to 16 residues. CDR1 and CDR2 from the germline V gene are SGHRS and YFSETQ. CDR3 coding DNA: TGCGCCAGCAGCTCGGGACTAGCGGGAAAGAACAATGAGCAGTTCTTC. Residues: CASSSGLAGKNNEQFF.

The chain employs TRBV3-1 and TRBJ2-7, with D tentatively TRBD1 or TRBD2 (5 bases each). The germline V gene has CDR1 LGHDT and CDR2 YNNKEL (reference sequence). The CDR3 has 19 amino acids. The V gene lost 4 bases and the J gene lost 0 bases, with 25 bases spanning the gap. Here the CDR3 reads CASSRSGSGSGRSSYEQYF. CDR3 nucleotide sequence: TGTGCCAGCAGCCGATCAGGGTCGGGGTCGGGTCGCTCCTCCTACGAGCAGTACTTC.

This clonotype was picked up many times. Its ends do not fully match the called genes, so a read error is possible. The chain has TRBV7-7 and TRBJ2-2; no firm D call. This CDR3 comprises 11 residues. Germline V gene lookup returns CDR1 SSHAT and CDR2 FNYEAQ (reference sequence). CDR3 in DNA: TGTGCTAGCAGCTCATCCGGGGAGCTGTTTTTT. This sequence encodes CASSSSGELFF.

In its sample, this clonotype was seen many times. This chain joins TRBV7-3 and TRBJ2-1; D unclear. The CDR3 is 13 residues long. CDR1 is SGHTA, CDR2 FQGTGA, per germline. V dropped 3 bases and J dropped 8 bases, with 11 bases sitting between them. The CDR3 loop reads CASSLGQRDEQFF. Here the CDR3 DNA reads TGTGCCAGCAGCTTGGGTCAACGGGATGAGCAGTTCTTC.

The chain recombines TRBV20-1 with TRBJ1-5; TRBD1 matches 8 bases. The ends lost 5 bases at V and 4 bases at J; junction bases unmatched: 4. Looked up from germline, CDR1 is DFQATT and CDR2 is SNEGSKA (reference sequence). The CDR3 runs to 13 residues. The CDR3 spells CSAGTGRNQPQHF. The CDR3 DNA reads TGCAGTGCTGGGACAGGCCGAAATCAGCCCCAGCATTTT.

The CDR3 region has the DNA TGTGCCACCAGCAGAGATCTCCAGACTCCCAACTATGGCTACACCTTC. Amino acids: CATSRDLQTPNYGYTF. The chain employs TRBV15 and TRBJ1-2; D is uncertain. V was pared by 0 bases and J by 2 bases, with 13 bases between. The CDR3 is 16 residues long. The germline gives CDR1 LNHNV, CDR2 YYDKDF (reference sequence).

Ten or more counts support this clonotype. The gene calls are TRBV6-1 and TRBJ2-1; 11 bases line up with TRBD2. Germline V CDR1 and CDR2: MNHNS, SASEGT. CDR3 length equals 14 residues. With 8 bases clipped from V and 6 bases from J, the junction kept 6 bases outside the gene matches. The CDR3 DNA sequence: TGTGCCAGCGGGGGACTAGCGGCAGCCAATGAGCAGTTCTTC. As protein: CASGGLAAANEQFF.

A word on this clonotype: This sequence may be a read error, since a much larger clone differs from it by one base. The V gene is TRBV7-2, the J gene TRBJ1-6; D ambiguous. V lost 5 bases to trimming and J lost 8 bases, with 13 bases between them. The CDR3 runs 14 residues. Germline V gene data show CDR1 as SGHTA and CDR2 as FQGNSA. CDR3: CASSLDSLDSPLHF. In DNA, the CDR3 is TGTGCCAGCAGCCTGGACTCCTTGGATTCACCCCTCCACTTT.

This clonotype appeared many times. The chain couples TRBV7-2 to TRBJ1-4; D not certain. Germline CDR1 is SGHTA and CDR2 is FQGNSA. This CDR3 is 12 amino acids long. Trimming took 5 bases from V and 7 from J, leaving 8 bases between them. Written as DNA, the CDR3 is TGTGCCAGCAGCGGTAGGGCTGAAAAACTGTTTTTT. Translated, it gives CASSGRAEKLFF.

This clonotype was recorded at least ten times. This chain joins TRBV7-9 and TRBJ1-1; D is unclear. Trimming stripped 4 bases from V and 1 base from J, with 13 bases between. The length of the CDR3 is 15 residues. From germline, CDR1 is SEHNR and CDR2 FQNEAQ (reference sequence). The CDR3 reads CASSSVTRPNTEAFF. The DNA of the CDR3 is TGTGCCAGCAGCTCCGTGACAAGGCCGAACACTGAAGCTTTCTTT.

This clonotype showed up just a few times. The chain employs TRBV2 and TRBJ1-6; D might be TRBD1 (6 bases). Trimming cost V 1 base and J 10 bases, with 14 bases left between them. Germline CDR1 SNHLY, CDR2 FYNNEI. The CDR3 loop spans 15 amino acids. CDR3 region: CASSEVSGVGSPLHF. The DNA for the CDR3 is TGTGCCAGCAGTGAAGTCTCAGGGGTAGGATCACCCCTCCACTTT.

This clonotype was counted a few times. This sequence joins TRBV28 and TRBJ2-2; no definite D call. There are 14 residues in the CDR3. The ends were cut back, 3 bases at V and 0 bases at J, with 5 bases in the middle. From germline, CDR1 is MDHEN and CDR2 SYDVKM. The CDR3 nucleotides are TGTGCCAGCAGTTTCGCCTCGAACACCGGGGAGCTGTTTTTT. Translation gives CASSFASNTGELFF.

This clonotype was found a few times. The chain is built from TRBV28 and TRBJ1-4; 8 bases agree with TRBD1. V was pared by 6 bases and J by 3 bases, with 9 bases of the junction left unmatched. This CDR3 region has 16 residues. Germline V gives CDR1 MDHEN, CDR2 SYDVKM. This CDR3 is CASSRGQGAPNEKLFF. The CDR3 DNA reads as TGTGCCAGCAGCCGGGGGCAGGGGGCGCCTAATGAAAAACTGTTTTTT.